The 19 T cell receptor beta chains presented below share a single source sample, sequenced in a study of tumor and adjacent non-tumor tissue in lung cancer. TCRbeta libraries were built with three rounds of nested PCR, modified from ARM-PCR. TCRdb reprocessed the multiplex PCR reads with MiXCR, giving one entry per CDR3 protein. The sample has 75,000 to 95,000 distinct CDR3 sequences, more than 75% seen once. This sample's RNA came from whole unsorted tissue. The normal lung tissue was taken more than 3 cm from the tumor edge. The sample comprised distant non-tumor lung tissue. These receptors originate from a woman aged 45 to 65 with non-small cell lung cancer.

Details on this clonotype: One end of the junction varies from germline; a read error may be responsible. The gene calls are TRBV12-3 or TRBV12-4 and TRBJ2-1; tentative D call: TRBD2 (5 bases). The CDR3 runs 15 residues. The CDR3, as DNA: TGTGCCAGCAGTTCCCAGGTACGGGGATCTAATGAACAGTTCTTC. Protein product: CASSSQVRGSNEQFF.

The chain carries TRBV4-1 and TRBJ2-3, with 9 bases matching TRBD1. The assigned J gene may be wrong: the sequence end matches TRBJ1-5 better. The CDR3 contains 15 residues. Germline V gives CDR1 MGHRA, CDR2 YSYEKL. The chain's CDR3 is CASSQSGQGRDTQHF. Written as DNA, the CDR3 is TGCGCCAGCAGCCAATCGGGACAGGGCAGAGATACGCAGCATTTT.

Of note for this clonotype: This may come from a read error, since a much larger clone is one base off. This CDR3 reads CSARDGTSRIGEQFF. In nucleotides, the CDR3 is TGCAGTGCTAGAGACGGGACTAGCAGGATAGGTGAGCAGTTCTTC. The V gene is TRBV20-1, the J gene TRBJ2-1, with TRBD2 matching over 9 bases. V was pared by 0 bases and J by 9 bases, with 9 bases of the junction left unmatched. From germline, CDR1 is DFQATT and CDR2 SNEGSKA (reference sequence). The CDR3 spans 15 residues.

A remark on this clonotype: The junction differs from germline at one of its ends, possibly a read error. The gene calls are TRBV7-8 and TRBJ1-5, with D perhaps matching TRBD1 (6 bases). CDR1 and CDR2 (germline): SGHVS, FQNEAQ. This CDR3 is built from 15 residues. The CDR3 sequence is CTRSLVGGGNQPQHF. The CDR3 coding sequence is TGTACCAGGAGCTTAGTAGGGGGAGGCAATCAGCCCCAGCATTTT.

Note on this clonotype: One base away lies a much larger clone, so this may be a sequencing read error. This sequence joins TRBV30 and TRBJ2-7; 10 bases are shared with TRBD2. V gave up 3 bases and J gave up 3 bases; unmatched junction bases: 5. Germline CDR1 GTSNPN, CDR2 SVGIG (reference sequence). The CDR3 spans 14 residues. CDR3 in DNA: TGTGCCTGGAGGCCAGCGGGAGGGTACTACGAGCAGTACTTC. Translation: CAWRPAGGYYEQYF.

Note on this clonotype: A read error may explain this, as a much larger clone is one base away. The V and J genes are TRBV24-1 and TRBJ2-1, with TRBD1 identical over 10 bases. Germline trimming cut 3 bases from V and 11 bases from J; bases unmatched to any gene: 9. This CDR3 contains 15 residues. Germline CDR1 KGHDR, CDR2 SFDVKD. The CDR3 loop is CATSDMTGGKYKQFF. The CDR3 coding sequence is TGTGCCACCAGTGATATGACAGGGGGCAAGTATAAGCAGTTCTTC.

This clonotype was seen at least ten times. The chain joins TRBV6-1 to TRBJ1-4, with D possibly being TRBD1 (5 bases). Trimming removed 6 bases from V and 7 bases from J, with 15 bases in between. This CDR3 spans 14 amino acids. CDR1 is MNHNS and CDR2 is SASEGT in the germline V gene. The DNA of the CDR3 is TGTGCCAGCAGATGGGGGGGAGGTGGTGAAAAACTGTTTTTT. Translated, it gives CASRWGGGGEKLFF.

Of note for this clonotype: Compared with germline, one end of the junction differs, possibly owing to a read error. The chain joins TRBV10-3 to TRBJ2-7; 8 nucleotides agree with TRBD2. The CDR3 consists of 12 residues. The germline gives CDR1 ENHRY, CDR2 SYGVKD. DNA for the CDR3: TGTGTCATCACGGCGGGGGGATACGAGCATTACTTC. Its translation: CVITAGGYEHYF.

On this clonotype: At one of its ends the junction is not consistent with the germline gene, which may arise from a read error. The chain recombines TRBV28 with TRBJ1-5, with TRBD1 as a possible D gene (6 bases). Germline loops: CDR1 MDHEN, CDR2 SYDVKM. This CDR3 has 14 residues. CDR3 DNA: TGCGCCAACAGGGCGACAGATAGCAATCAGCCCCAGCATTTT. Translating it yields CANRATDSNQPQHF.

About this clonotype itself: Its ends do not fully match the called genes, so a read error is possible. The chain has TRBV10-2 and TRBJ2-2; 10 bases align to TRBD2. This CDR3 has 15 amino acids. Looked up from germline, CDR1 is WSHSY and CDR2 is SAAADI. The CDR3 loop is CTSRGLAADTGELFF. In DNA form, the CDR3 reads TGCACCAGCAGAGGACTAGCGGCGGACACCGGGGAGCTATTTTTT.

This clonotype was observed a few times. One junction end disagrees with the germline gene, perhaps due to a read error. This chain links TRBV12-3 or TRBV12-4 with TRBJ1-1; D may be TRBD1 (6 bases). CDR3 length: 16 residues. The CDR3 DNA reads TGTGCCAGCAGTTTAAGAGCAGGGGATGGGAACACTGAAGCTCTCTTT. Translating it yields CASSLRAGDGNTEALF.

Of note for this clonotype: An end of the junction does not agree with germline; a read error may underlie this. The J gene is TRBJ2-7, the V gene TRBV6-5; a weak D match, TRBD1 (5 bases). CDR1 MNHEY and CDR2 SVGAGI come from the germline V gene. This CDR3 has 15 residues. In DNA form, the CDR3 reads TGTACCAGAAGTTACAGCGAGACAGAGGCCTACGAGCGGTACTTC. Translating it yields CTRSYSETEAYERYF.

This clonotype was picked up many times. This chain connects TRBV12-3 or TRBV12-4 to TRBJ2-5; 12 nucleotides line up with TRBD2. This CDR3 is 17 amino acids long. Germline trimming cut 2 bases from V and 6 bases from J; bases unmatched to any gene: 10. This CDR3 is CASSLFSGTSGFKTQYF. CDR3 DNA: TGTGCCAGCAGTTTATTTTCCGGGACTAGCGGGTTTAAGACCCAGTACTTC.

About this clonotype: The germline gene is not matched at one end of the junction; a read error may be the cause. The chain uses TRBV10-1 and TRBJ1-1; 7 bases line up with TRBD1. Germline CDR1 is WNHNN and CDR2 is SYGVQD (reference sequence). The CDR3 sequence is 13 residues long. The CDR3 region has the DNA TGCGCCAGCAGCCCCGACAGGGACGCTGAAACTTTCTTT. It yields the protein CASSPDRDAETFF.

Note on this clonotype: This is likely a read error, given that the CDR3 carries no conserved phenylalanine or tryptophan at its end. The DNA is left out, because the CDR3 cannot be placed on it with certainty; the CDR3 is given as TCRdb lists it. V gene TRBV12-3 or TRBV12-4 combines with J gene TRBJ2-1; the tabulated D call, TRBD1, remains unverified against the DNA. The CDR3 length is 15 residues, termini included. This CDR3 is CAGSSPGRGSNEHFL.

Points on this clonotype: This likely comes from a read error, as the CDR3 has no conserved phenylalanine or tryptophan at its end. The CDR3 sequence: CSVTRVTNEKLFI. The CDR3 DNA sequence: TGCAGCGTGACAAGGGTGACTAATGAAAAACTGTTTATT. The chain combines TRBV29-1 with TRBJ1-4; D uncertain. This CDR3 contains 13 residues. CDR1 and CDR2 (germline): SQVTM, ANQGSEA. Deletions cut 6 bases from V and 2 bases from J, with 10 bases between.

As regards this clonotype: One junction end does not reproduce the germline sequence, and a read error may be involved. The CDR3 here is CTTSDSSCTEAFF. In nucleotides, the CDR3 is TGTACCACCAGTGATTCTAGCTGCACCGAAGCTTTCTTC. The chain joins TRBV24-1 to TRBJ1-1; unclear D gene. The CDR3 extends over 13 amino acids. In germline, CDR1 is KGHDR, CDR2 SFDVKD.

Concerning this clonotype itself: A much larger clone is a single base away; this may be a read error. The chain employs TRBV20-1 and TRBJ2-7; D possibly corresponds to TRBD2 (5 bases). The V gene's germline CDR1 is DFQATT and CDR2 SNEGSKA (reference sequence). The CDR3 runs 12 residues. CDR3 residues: CSARAETYDQYF. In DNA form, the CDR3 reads TGCAGTGCTCGAGCGGAGACCTACGACCAGTACTTC.

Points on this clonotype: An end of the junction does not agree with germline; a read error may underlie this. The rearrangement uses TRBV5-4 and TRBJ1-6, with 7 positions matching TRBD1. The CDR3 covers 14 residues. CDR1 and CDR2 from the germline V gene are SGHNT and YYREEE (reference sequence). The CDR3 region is CASSLVRGNSPLHF. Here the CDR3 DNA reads TGTGCCAGCAGCTTGGTCAGGGGGAATTCACCTCTCCACTTT.